Listed here are 27 T cell receptor beta chains from one sample, sequenced in a study of blood T cell repertoires in COVID-19. Libraries were prepared by immunoSEQ multiplex PCR; TCRdb keeps only in-frame clonotypes and omits some of them. The sample consists of roughly 130,000 clones, about four fifths of them appearing once. The sample was PBMCs or T cells enriched from blood (not recorded which). The source is a man in his fifties who had recovered from COVID-19.

V gene TRBV5-1 combines with J gene TRBJ1-2, with D perhaps TRBD1 (5 bases). The germline CDR1 and CDR2 sequences are SGHRS and YFSETQ. V lost 4 bases and J 1 base, leaving 17 bases between the germline ends. The CDR3 sequence is 16 residues long. The CDR3 is CASSATTGGINYGYTF. The CDR3 DNA reads as TGCGCCAGCAGCGCGACAACTGGGGGGATTAACTATGGCTACACCTTC.

V is TRBV18 and J is TRBJ1-1, with TRBD1 as a possible D gene (5 bases). CDR1 is KGHSH and CDR2 is LQKENI in the germline V gene. The CDR3 is 14 residues long. V lost 3 bases to trimming and J lost 1 base, with 9 bases between them. The chain's CDR3 is CASSPTQENTEAFF. CDR3 in DNA: TGTGCCAGCTCACCGACACAGGAGAACACTGAAGCTTTCTTT. Full variable domain (rest looked up from reference TRBV18 and TRBJ1-1): NAGVMQNPRHLVRRRGQEARLRCSPMKGHSHVYWYRQLPEEGLKFMVYLQKENIIDESGMPKERFSAEFPKEGPSILRIQQVVRGDSAAYFCASSPTQENTEAFFGQGTRLTVV.

This CDR3 is CSTGDSSYEQYF. DNA of the CDR3: TGCAGCACCGGGGACAGCTCCTACGAGCAGTACTTC. The rearrangement joins TRBV29-1 to TRBJ2-7; 7 nucleotides match TRBD1. After removal of 8 bases from V and 0 bases from J, the junction contained 4 bases not matched to a gene. Germline lookup yields CDR1 SQVTM and CDR2 ANQGSEA. This CDR3 is 12 amino acids long.

This sequence joins TRBV7-9 and TRBJ2-3, with 8 bases that match TRBD2. Germline V gene sequence: CDR1 SEHNR, CDR2 FQNEAQ (reference sequence). The CDR3 is 15 residues long. The V gene end was trimmed by 5 bases and the J gene end by 1 base; junction bases not matched to a gene: 5. The CDR3 DNA reads TGTGCCAGCAGCCCGGGGGGGGGAGGCACAGATACGCAGTATTTT. This translates into CASSPGGGGTDTQYF. Full variable domain (outside the CDR3, taken from reference TRBV7-9 and TRBJ2-3): DTGVSQNPRHKITKRGQNVTFRCDPISEHNRLYWYRQTLGQGPEFLTYFQNEAQLEKSRLLSDRFSAERPKGSFSTLEIQRTEQGDSAMYLCASSPGGGGTDTQYFGPGTRLTVL.

The genes are TRBV4-3 and TRBJ1-1, with TRBD1 as a possible D gene (5 bases). The length of the CDR3 is 16 residues. In germline, CDR1 is LGHNA, CDR2 YSLEER. Trimming took off 1 base at V and 5 bases at J, with 17 bases between the two ends. The CDR3: CASSQAIVGRGTEAFF. The CDR3 DNA follows: TGCGCCAGCAGCCAAGCCATCGTGGGGCGGGGTACTGAAGCTTTCTTT.

V usage is TRBV6-5 and J usage is TRBJ2-1; tentative D call: TRBD1 (6 bases). CDR1 is MNHEY, CDR2 SVGAGI, per germline. With 0 bases removed from V and 4 bases from J, the gap between germline ends came to 7 bases. The CDR3 spans 14 residues. The CDR3 spells CASSYSQGYNEQFF. CDR3 in DNA: TGTGCCAGCAGTTACTCGCAGGGGTACAATGAGCAGTTCTTC.

The chain couples TRBV12-5 to TRBJ1-5; 8 positions match TRBD1. CDR3 length: 15 residues. J gave up 7 bases and V 7 bases, and 12 bases lay outside the gene matches. The V gene's germline CDR1 is LGHNT and CDR2 FRNRAP. CDR3: CASASPGQVFQPQHF. The CDR3 DNA is TGTGCTAGTGCTTCCCCGGGACAGGTTTTCCAGCCCCAGCATTTT.

The rearrangement links TRBV4-3 to TRBJ2-5; 7 positions agree with TRBD2. Germline CDR1 is LGHNA and CDR2 is YSLEER. The CDR3 has 14 residues. With 4 bases clipped from V and 5 bases from J, the junction kept 7 bases outside the gene matches. This CDR3 is CASSLGLVRETQYF. DNA of the CDR3: TGCGCCAGCAGCCTCGGACTAGTAAGGGAGACCCAGTACTTC.

A few counts support this clone. J is TRBJ1-4 and V is TRBV5-4; 9 bases are a match to TRBD1. CDR1 is SGHNT, CDR2 YYREEE, per germline (reference sequence). The V gene end was trimmed by 4 bases and the J gene end by 3 bases; junction bases not matched to a gene: 4. The length of the CDR3 is 15 residues. The CDR3: CASSAGTGPNEKLFF. In nucleotides, the CDR3 is TGTGCCAGCAGCGCCGGGACAGGGCCTAATGAAAAACTGTTTTTT.

The rearrangement links TRBV29-1 to TRBJ1-2, with TRBD1 identical over 9 bases. This CDR3 spans 13 amino acids. CDR1 and CDR2 from the germline V gene are SQVTM and ANQGSEA. The CDR3 region is CSFTPTGGDGYTF. DNA for the CDR3: TGCAGTTTTACCCCCACAGGGGGCGATGGCTACACCTTC.

The rearrangement uses TRBV6-5 and TRBJ2-2, with 7 nucleotides matching TRBD1. Per the germline V gene, CDR1 is MNHEY and CDR2 is SVGAGI. The J segment lost 4 bases and the V segment lost 4 bases, leaving 6 bases of the junction unmatched. The CDR3 runs to 15 residues. DNA of the CDR3: TGTGCCAGCAGTTCCCCTAGGGGGCCCACCGGGGAGCTGTTTTTT. Encoded protein: CASSSPRGPTGELFF.

V gene TRBV27 combines with J gene TRBJ2-7; D is ambiguous. Trimming pared 3 bases from V and 0 bases from J, leaving 6 bases between. The CDR3 has 13 residues. CDR1 and CDR2 from the germline V gene are MNHEY and SMNVEV (reference sequence). The CDR3 DNA reads as TGTGCCAGCAGTTTTACGAGCTCCTACGAGCAGTACTTC. It is translated as CASSFTSSYEQYF.

The rearrangement links TRBV7-3 to TRBJ2-3, with 14 positions matching TRBD2. CDR3 length equals 17 residues. Germline trimming cut 4 bases from V and 1 base from J; bases unmatched to any gene: 4. Germline CDR1 SGHTA, CDR2 FQGTGA. As DNA, the CDR3 is TGTGCCAGCAGCTCCGGGACTAGCGGGGGTCGCACAGATACGCAGTATTTT. This translates into CASSSGTSGGRTDTQYF.

The chain carries TRBV11-3 and TRBJ1-4, with 7 bases that match TRBD1. The CDR3 has 15 residues. The junction had 2 bases not matched to a gene; V was cut back by 1 base and J by 3 bases. Looked up from germline, CDR1 is SGHNT and CDR2 is YENEEA. CDR3 nucleotides: TGTGCCAGCAGCTTAGGGACAGGCCCTAATGAAAAACTGTTTTTT. Translating gives CASSLGTGPNEKLFF. The full variable domain, rest sourced from reference TRBV11-3 and TRBJ1-4, is EAGVVQSPRYKIIEKKQPVAFWCNPISGHNTLYWYLQNLGQGPELLIRYENEEAVDDSQLPKDRFSAERLKGVDSTLKIQPAELGDSAVYLCASSLGTGPNEKLFFGSGTQLSVL.

The genes are TRBV5-1 and TRBJ1-1, with a possible D match to TRBD1 (5 bases). Germline CDR1 is SGHRS and CDR2 is YFSETQ. Trimming pared 6 bases from V and 0 bases from J, leaving 9 bases between. The CDR3 spans 13 residues. CDR3 coding DNA: TGCGCCAGCACGCAGGGCATGAACACTGAAGCTTTCTTT. Protein product: CASTQGMNTEAFF.

The chain is built from TRBV7-2 and TRBJ1-5, with D possibly matching TRBD1 (6 bases). From germline, CDR1 is SGHTA and CDR2 FQGNSA. V was pared by 4 bases and J by 4 bases, with 17 bases between. The CDR3 contains 16 residues. CDR3 in DNA: TGTGCCAGCAGCTACCAAGGGGGGGGTGGGAATCAGCCCCAGCATTTT. Protein sequence: CASSYQGGGGNQPQHF.

This clone was recorded a few times. The chain links TRBV4-1 to TRBJ2-2; 13 bases map to TRBD2. Germline trimming cut 5 bases from V and 6 bases from J; bases unmatched to any gene: 6. Germline lookup yields CDR1 MGHRA and CDR2 YSYEKL. This CDR3 spans 16 amino acids. The CDR3, as DNA: TGCGCCAGCAGCACCCCGGGACTAGCGGGGCCCGGGGAGCTGTTTTTT. Its protein product is CASSTPGLAGPGELFF.

The gene calls are TRBV9 and TRBJ2-1; TRBD1 might be the D (6 bases). The V end was cut by 4 bases, the J end by 5 bases, with 13 bases between. The germline gives CDR1 SGDLS, CDR2 YYNGEE. This CDR3 region has 14 residues. CDR3 nucleotide sequence: TGTGCCAGCAGCCCTCAGGACAGAAACAATGAGCAGTTCTTC. This sequence encodes CASSPQDRNNEQFF.

The V gene is TRBV7-9, the J gene TRBJ1-3; 7 positions match TRBD1. This CDR3 region has 13 residues. The trim removed 11 bases at V and 0 bases at J, leaving 4 bases unmatched. Germline V lookup: CDR1 SEHNR, CDR2 FQNEAQ (reference sequence). The CDR3 loop reads CADQGDSGNTIYF. The CDR3 DNA sequence: TGTGCCGATCAGGGGGACTCTGGAAACACCATATATTTT.

V usage is TRBV7-6 and J usage is TRBJ1-6; 10 nucleotides match TRBD1. The J segment lost 4 bases and the V segment lost 2 bases, leaving 5 bases of the junction unmatched. The germline V gene encodes CDR1 SGHVS and CDR2 FNYEAQ. The CDR3 runs 17 residues. The CDR3 coding sequence is TGTGCCAGCAGCTTAAGCGGACAGGGGGGTTATAATTCACCCCTCCACTTT. Translation: CASSLSGQGGYNSPLHF.

This clone turned up a few times. The chain employs TRBV28 and TRBJ2-5, with D perhaps being TRBD1 or TRBD2 (6 bases each). The CDR3 runs to 15 residues. Germline CDR1 MDHEN, CDR2 SYDVKM. Trimming pared 8 bases from V and 5 bases from J, leaving 21 bases between. The chain's CDR3 is CASGLWGARVETQYF. CDR3 bases: TGTGCCAGCGGATTATGGGGGGCGCGGGTCGAGACCCAGTACTTC.

This chain joins TRBV10-1 and TRBJ2-2; D might be TRBD1 (6 bases). The V gene lost 4 bases and the J gene lost 1 base, with 19 bases spanning the gap. CDR1 WNHNN and CDR2 SYGVQD come from the germline V gene (reference sequence). The length of the CDR3 is 18 residues. CDR3 amino acids: CASSGTSPGHLNTGELFF. In DNA form, the CDR3 reads TGCGCCAGCAGTGGAACATCGCCGGGACATTTGAACACCGGGGAGCTGTTTTTT.

CDR3 region: CASSQVGLRGGLETQYF. In nucleotides, the CDR3 is TGTGCCAGCAGCCAAGTCGGGTTGAGGGGGGGCCTAGAGACCCAGTACTTC. The chain employs TRBV3-1 (or the pseudogene TRBV3-2) and TRBJ2-5; D is perhaps TRBD2 (7 bases). The germline V gene has CDR1 LGHDT and CDR2 YNNKEL (reference sequence). Trimming left V 1 base short and J 4 bases short, with 19 bases between. The CDR3 sequence is 17 residues long.

This rearrangement joins TRBV18 to TRBJ2-3; D is uncertain. This CDR3 is built from 13 residues. Trimming took 0 bases from V and 5 from J, leaving 6 bases between them. In germline, CDR1 is KGHSH, CDR2 LQKENI. CDR3 sequence reads: CASSPPGIDTQYF. DNA of the CDR3: TGTGCCAGCTCACCACCGGGCATAGATACGCAGTATTTT.

The chain employs TRBV9 and TRBJ1-1; D possibly corresponds to TRBD1 (6 bases). Trimming pared 4 bases from V and 0 bases from J, leaving 10 bases between. From germline, CDR1 is SGDLS and CDR2 YYNGEE. The CDR3 covers 14 residues. CDR3 sequence (DNA): TGTGCCAGCAGCCCCCAGGGGATGAACACTGAAGCTTTCTTT. Protein: CASSPQGMNTEAFF.

V gene TRBV19 combines with J gene TRBJ1-1; D gene ambiguous. V was pared by 2 bases and J by 4 bases, with 8 bases between. In germline, CDR1 is LNHDA, CDR2 SQIVND (reference sequence). CDR3 length: 13 residues. Written as DNA, the CDR3 is TGTGCCAGTAGTATATGGGAGGCCACTGAAGCTTTCTTT. It is translated as CASSIWEATEAFF.

The gene calls are TRBV7-8 and TRBJ2-2, with TRBD2 identical over 14 bases. With V trimmed by 5 bases and J by 6 bases, 8 bases remained unmatched. The length of the CDR3 is 17 residues. Germline V lookup: CDR1 SGHVS, CDR2 FQNEAQ. Here the CDR3 DNA reads TGTGCCAGCAGCCCCAGGACTAGCGGGGGGAATTCCGGGGAGCTGTTTTTT. Protein product: CASSPRTSGGNSGELFF.